The rows below give T cell receptor beta chains drawn from one sample of a study of Graves' ophthalmopathy and Graves' hyperthyroidism. Via MiXCR, TCRdb re-called the multiplex PCR reads, giving one row per CDR3 protein. The data contain 620,000 or so distinct CDR3 sequences, approximately 22% of them seen just once; the ten biggest clones take up about 6.6%. Material: peripheral blood. These receptors were obtained from a woman between 18 and 30 years old with stable Graves' hyperthyroidism. Some clones in this sample may be carry-over from other donors' samples. The CDR3 runs from the conserved cysteine through the conserved F or W. A D gene is named only where the DNA matches it firmly. Size is stated for part of the rows, as once, few or many counts, or as a class when the clone is expanded.

>NA|many|TRBJ1-5|TRBV19
CASRDWGSNQPQHF
TGTGCCAGTAGGGATTGGGGCAGCAATCAGCCCCAGCATTTT
>TRBD1|NA|TRBJ1-4|TRBV2
CAGWDRKNEKLFF
TGTGCCGGCTGGGACAGGAAAAATGAAAAACTGTTTTTT
>NA|many|TRBJ2-7|TRBV5-1
CASSPSWSRSYEQYF
TGCGCCAGCAGCCCGTCCTGGTCGCGATCCTACGAGCAGTACTTC
>TRBD1|NA|TRBJ1-3|TRBV6-1
CASSRLRTGRNTIYF
TGTGCCAGTTCTCGACTAAGGACAGGAAGAAACACCATATATTTT
>TRBD1|many|TRBJ1-2|TRBV12-3/TRBV12-4
CASSPTQGAYYGYTF
TGTGCCAGCAGTCCAACACAGGGGGCTTACTATGGCTACACCTTC
>NA|many|TRBJ1-1|TRBV27
CASSRFTGTEAFF
TGTGCCAGCAGCCGATTTACAGGGACTGAAGCTTTCTTT
>TRBD1|many|TRBJ1-2|TRBV6-5
CASSYNAGGPYGYTF
TGTGCCAGCAGTTACAACGCAGGGGGCCCCTATGGCTACACCTTC
>NA|few|TRBJ2-5|TRBV3-1
CASSQEGRVKDQETQYF
TGTGCCAGCAGCCAAGAGGGGCGGGTTAAAGACCAAGAGACCCAGTACTTC
>TRBD1|NA|TRBJ1-6|TRBV25-1
CASSNWDRSNSPLHF
TGTGCCAGCAGTAATTGGGACAGGAGTAATTCACCCCTCCACTTT
>NA|many|TRBJ2-7|TRBV6-2/TRBV6-3
CASSGFGEQYF
TGTGCCAGCTCAGGGTTTGGCGAGCAGTACTTC
>TRBD1|many|TRBJ2-7|TRBV5-1
CASSLAGTGSPLFSYEQYF
TGCGCCAGCAGCTTGGCGGGGACAGGCTCACCACTATTCTCCTACGAGCAGTACTTC
>TRBD2|NA|TRBJ2-7|TRBV28
CASRGLAGDYYEQYF
TGTGCCAGCAGAGGACTAGCGGGAGATTACTACGAGCAGTACTTC
>NA|few|TRBJ1-1|TRBV20-1
CSATRGGRTEAFF
TGCAGTGCTACCAGGGGCGGTAGGACCGAAGCTTTCTTT